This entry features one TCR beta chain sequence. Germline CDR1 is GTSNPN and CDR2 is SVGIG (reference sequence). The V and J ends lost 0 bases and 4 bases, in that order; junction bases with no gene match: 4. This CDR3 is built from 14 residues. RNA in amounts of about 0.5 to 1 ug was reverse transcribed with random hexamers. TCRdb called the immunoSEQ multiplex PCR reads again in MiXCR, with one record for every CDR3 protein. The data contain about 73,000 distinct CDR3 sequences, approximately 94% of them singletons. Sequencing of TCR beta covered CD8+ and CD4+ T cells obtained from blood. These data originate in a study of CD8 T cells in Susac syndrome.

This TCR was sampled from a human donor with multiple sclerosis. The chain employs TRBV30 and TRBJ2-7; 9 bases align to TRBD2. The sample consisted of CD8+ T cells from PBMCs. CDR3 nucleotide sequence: TGTGCCTGGAGTGTACCAGCGGGGGGTTACGAGCAGTACTTC. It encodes CAWSVPAGGYEQYF.